A single sample gave rise to the 24 T cell receptor beta chains below, sequenced in a study of cytomegalovirus exposure and HLA in healthy donors. 60 Vbeta and 13 Jbeta primers were used in PCR. TCRdb's table, derived via immunoSEQ multiplex PCR, lists solely in-frame clones and lacks some. Found here are 140,000 or so clones, around four fifths of them singletons; the top ten hold more than 2%. What was sequenced was PBMCs. These receptors all come from a boy aged 2 to 10 in good health and CMV-seronegative.

The V call is TRBV11-2, the J call TRBJ2-7; unclear D gene. The V gene lost 1 base and the J gene lost 2 bases, with 9 bases spanning the gap. Germline assignment: CDR1 SGHAT and CDR2 FQNNGV. The CDR3 is 14 amino acids. CDR3 residues: CASSLVEAPYEQYF. CDR3 in DNA: TGTGCCAGCAGCTTAGTTGAGGCCCCCTACGAGCAGTACTTC.

The sample holds one count of this clone. The chain combines TRBV10-3 with TRBJ1-5; D gene ambiguous. The V and J ends lost 0 bases and 6 bases respectively, with 9 bases between them. CDR1 is ENHRY, CDR2 SYGVKD, per germline. The CDR3 totals 14 residues. In DNA form, the CDR3 reads TGTGCCATCAGTGAGTCGCACCCCGGTCAGCCCCAGCATTTT. Its translation is CAISESHPGQPQHF.

This clone was counted a single time. The rearrangement joins TRBV11-1 to TRBJ1-1, with a tentative D call TRBD1 (5 bases). Looked up from germline, CDR1 is SGHAT and CDR2 is FQDESV (reference sequence). V dropped 2 bases and J dropped 8 bases, with 15 bases sitting between them. The CDR3 has 14 amino acids. The CDR3 DNA sequence: TGTGCCAGCAGCTTACCGGCCGGTAACAGGGAAGCTTTCTTT. Its protein is CASSLPAGNREAFF. Combining the CDR3 with reference TRBV11-1 and TRBJ1-1 gives the whole variable domain EAEVAQSPRYKITEKSQAVAFWCDPISGHATLYWYRQILGQGPELLVQFQDESVVDDSQLPKDRFSAERLKGVDSTLKIQPAELGDSAMYLCASSLPAGNREAFFGQGTRLTVV.

The V call is TRBV28, the J call TRBJ2-2; D ambiguous. V dropped 9 bases and J dropped 6 bases, with 11 bases sitting between them. Germline-derived CDR1 and CDR2 are MDHEN and SYDVKM. The CDR3 covers 12 residues. The CDR3 DNA follows: TGTGCCAGAAGCCCAATCCCCGGGGAGCTGTTTTTT. Protein sequence: CARSPIPGELFF.

The J gene is TRBJ2-3, the V gene TRBV5-6, with D perhaps TRBD1 (5 bases). This CDR3 region has 15 residues. Germline CDR1 SGHDT, CDR2 YYEEEE. Trimming stripped 1 base from V and 2 bases from J, with 11 bases between. CDR3 in DNA: TGTGCCAGCAGCTTGTACAGGCCCCTCACAGATACGCAGTATTTT. It encodes CASSLYRPLTDTQYF.

The chain combines TRBV27 with TRBJ2-3; 7 bases are a match to TRBD2. The length of the CDR3 is 18 residues. Germline CDR1 and CDR2: MNHEY and SMNVEV (reference sequence). V lost 5 bases to trimming and J lost 1 base; unmatched junction nucleotides: 15. CDR3 region: CASSPRPAGVFGTDTQYF. CDR3 DNA: TGTGCCAGCAGTCCTAGGCCCGCGGGGGTCTTTGGCACAGATACGCAGTATTTT.

V and J are TRBV9 and TRBJ2-4, with D possibly being TRBD1 (6 bases). The V and J ends lost 4 bases and 5 bases respectively, with 13 bases between them. The CDR3 is 14 amino acids. Germline lookup yields CDR1 SGDLS and CDR2 YYNGEE. The CDR3 sequence: CASSIDRSQNIQYF. CDR3 coding DNA: TGTGCCAGCAGCATAGACAGGAGTCAAAACATTCAGTACTTC.

This clone turned up a few times. This chain connects TRBV7-3 to TRBJ2-3; 10 positions agree with TRBD2. The CDR3 has 20 residues. CDR1 and CDR2 from the germline V gene are SGHTA and FQGTGA. V trimming: 5 bases; J trimming: 0 bases; junction bases outside the gene matches: 17. The DNA of the CDR3 is TGTGCCAGCAGCCCTACGGAGCGGGAGGGCGGACGCCCTAGCACAGATACGCAGTATTTT. Residues: CASSPTEREGGRPSTDTQYF.

In DNA, the CDR3 is TGCGCCAGCAGCTTAACGACAGGGATCCCCTCCTACGAGCAGTACTTC. Its translation: CASSLTTGIPSYEQYF. This chain links TRBV5-1 with TRBJ2-7; 7 nucleotides align to TRBD1. CDR1 is SGHRS and CDR2 is YFSETQ in the germline V gene. The CDR3 length is 16 residues. The V and J ends lost 2 bases and 0 bases, in that order; junction bases with no gene match: 8.

The rearrangement joins TRBV5-1 to TRBJ2-1, with 7 nucleotides matching TRBD1. The ends lost 7 bases at V and 4 bases at J; junction bases unmatched: 11. The CDR3 is 15 residues long. Germline CDR1 and CDR2: SGHRS and YFSETQ. DNA for the CDR3: TGCGCCAGCGGAGTACAGGGGCAAGGATACAATGAGCAGTTCTTC. Protein: CASGVQGQGYNEQFF.

The chain links TRBV7-3 to TRBJ2-1, with TRBD2 matching over 7 bases. This CDR3 contains 15 residues. Germline values: CDR1 SGHTA, CDR2 FQGTGA. The V segment lost 5 bases and the J segment 7 bases; nucleotides outside the gene matches: 11. The CDR3 protein is CASSLGGRAMNEQFF. DNA for the CDR3: TGTGCCAGCAGCCTTGGGGGGAGGGCGATGAATGAGCAGTTCTTC.

The CDR3 reads CASSRQVYGYTF. In DNA form, the CDR3 reads TGTGCCAGCAGTAGACAGGTCTATGGCTACACCTTC. The chain employs TRBV6-1 and TRBJ1-2; perhaps TRBD1 as D (6 bases). Per germline, CDR1 MNHNS and CDR2 SASEGT. This CDR3 is 12 amino acids long. Trimming shortened V by 5 bases and J by 4 bases, and 8 bases separated the two germline ends.

CDR3 in DNA: TGTGCCACCAGCGGTTCCGCGGGAATGAGTTACAATGAGCAGTTCTTC. It yields the protein CATSGSAGMSYNEQFF. The V call is TRBV15, the J call TRBJ2-1; tentatively, D is TRBD2 (6 bases). V was shortened by 5 bases and J by 4 bases, with 18 bases between the two germline ends. The CDR3 is 16 amino acids. Germline-derived CDR1 and CDR2 are LNHNV and YYDKDF (reference sequence).

This chain connects TRBV6-5 to TRBJ1-1, with D tentatively TRBD1 (6 bases). The CDR3 runs 15 residues. V was trimmed by 5 bases and J by 0 bases, leaving 13 bases between them. Germline CDR1 is MNHEY and CDR2 is SVGAGI. In DNA form, the CDR3 reads TGTGCCAGCAGTACCTACGGGGGGCTGAACACTGAAGCTTTCTTT. Its protein is CASSTYGGLNTEAFF.

The rearrangement joins TRBV25-1 to TRBJ2-1, with D uncertain. Germline assignment: CDR1 MGHDK and CDR2 SYGVNS. V lost 4 bases and J lost 6, with 4 bases in between. This CDR3 spans 11 amino acids. The CDR3 region has the DNA TGTGCCAGCAGTGTGGCCAATGAGCAGTTCTTC. Protein sequence: CASSVANEQFF.

This chain connects TRBV2 to TRBJ1-3; D uncertain. This CDR3 region has 15 residues. Trimming pared 7 bases from V and 0 bases from J, leaving 13 bases between. CDR1 is SNHLY and CDR2 is FYNNEI in the germline V gene. CDR3 coding DNA: TGTGCCAGCATAGTCCGGGGTTCCTCTGGAAACACCATATATTTT. As protein: CASIVRGSSGNTIYF.

There are a few counts of this clone. This sequence joins TRBV6-1 and TRBJ2-1; the D gene is possibly TRBD1 (6 bases). The CDR3 runs to 12 residues. Germline CDR1 is MNHNS and CDR2 is SASEGT. Deletions cut 8 bases from V and 7 bases from J, with 12 bases between. The CDR3 nucleotides read TGTGCCAGCCCGGCAGGGGATAATGAGCAGTTCTTC. It encodes CASPAGDNEQFF.

This chain connects TRBV19 to TRBJ1-5; TRBD1 matches at 9 bases. Trimming cost V 3 bases and J 9 bases; bases outside gene matches: 15. The CDR3 loop spans 17 amino acids. Germline CDR1 is LNHDA and CDR2 is SQIVND (reference sequence). CDR3 nucleotide sequence: TGTGCCAGTAGTATTTGGACAGGGGCCGAAGTAGTTCGGCCCCAGCATTTT. As protein: CASSIWTGAEVVRPQHF.

V gene TRBV5-1 combines with J gene TRBJ2-5; weak D call: TRBD1 (6 bases). Germline V gene lookup returns CDR1 SGHRS and CDR2 YFSETQ. CDR3 length: 14 residues. Trimming took off 4 bases at V and 7 bases at J, with 17 bases between the two ends. The CDR3 coding sequence is TGCGCCAGCAGCCCGACAGGTGTTTGGGGGACCCAGTACTTC. This gives the protein CASSPTGVWGTQYF.

This chain joins TRBV12-5 and TRBJ2-1; 8 bases line up with TRBD2. V gave up 4 bases and J gave up 4 bases; unmatched junction bases: 9. Germline V gene sequence: CDR1 LGHNT, CDR2 FRNRAP. This CDR3 region has 16 residues. DNA for the CDR3: TGTGCTAGTGGTTGGCATACACGGGGGGGTTACAATGAGCAGTTCTTC. Encoded protein: CASGWHTRGGYNEQFF. The full variable domain, completed using reference TRBV12-5 and TRBJ2-1, is DARVTQTPRHKVTEMGQEVTMRCQPILGHNTVFWYRQTMMQGLELLAYFRNRAPLDDSGMPKDRFSAEMPDATLATLKIQPSEPRDSAVYFCASGWHTRGGYNEQFFGPGTRLTVL.

V gene TRBV9 combines with J gene TRBJ2-7; perhaps TRBD1 as D (6 bases). With 7 bases removed from V and 3 bases from J, the gap between germline ends came to 17 bases. CDR1 is SGDLS, CDR2 YYNGEE, per germline. The CDR3 spans 14 residues. As DNA, the CDR3 is TGTGCCAGCTCCCGGACAGCCCTTGACTACGAGCAGTACTTC. Translating gives CASSRTALDYEQYF.

The chain has TRBV20-1 and TRBJ1-1; D gene unclear. CDR1 is DFQATT, CDR2 SNEGSKA, per germline (reference sequence). Trimming removed 0 bases at V and 6 bases at J, with 5 bases between. The CDR3 covers 11 residues. The CDR3 region has the DNA TGCAGTGCTAGAGAGGCACCTGAAGCTTTCTTT. Its translation is CSAREAPEAFF.

V gene TRBV7-8 combines with J gene TRBJ2-2; 7 bases align to TRBD1. The junction had 15 bases not matched to a gene; V was cut back by 5 bases and J by 3 bases. Germline V gene sequence: CDR1 SGHVS, CDR2 FQNEAQ. This CDR3 is built from 18 residues. The DNA of the CDR3 is TGTGCCAGCAGCCAAAGGATCGTACGGGACAGATACACCGGGGAGCTGTTTTTT. Translated, it gives CASSQRIVRDRYTGELFF.

Concerning this clone: No DNA is shown, since the ends of the CDR3 on it are uncertain; the CDR3 is the one TCRdb lists. The gene calls are TRBV4-2 and TRBJ1-2; the DNA was not compared with TRBD1, the D call given in the table. Germline V gene data show CDR1 as LGHNA and CDR2 as YNFKEQ. The CDR3 is 13 amino acids in total, end residues counted. The CDR3 loop is CASSQVGQGNRTF.